This TCR beta chain was captured in a study of blood T cell repertoires in COVID-19 (dated by TCRdb to about 2020). In the study overall: Collaborator samples came from the United States, Italy and Spain and covered acute and convalescent phases of COVID-19. Where available, HLA class I and class II types were obtained from metadata supplied by the sample provider rather than from assay-based typing. The material from the prospective study consisted of cDNA or gDNA derived from T cells, B-cell-depleted T cells, or PBMCs. Sample metadata almost always included a de-identified subject ID, COVID-19 status, age in years and sex. The samples were drawn from two sources: the first 160 participants of the ongoing ImmuneRACE study, and 1,254 subjects contributed by 6 global collaborators. A freely available public database, intended as a resource for researchers studying the immune response to SARS-CoV-2, is where the repertoires were released. Deeply sampled blood TCRbeta repertoires from subjects exposed to, actively infected with, or recovered from COVID-19 were included in the dataset.

TCRbeta CDR3 regions were amplified from genomic DNA by means of the immunoSEQ Assay, a bias-controlled multiplex PCR. Turning to the authors' computational methods: Nucleated cell counts per sample were estimated from amplification of reference gene primers within the assay. Sequence reads were collapsed and filtered to measure the absolute abundance of every unique TCRbeta CDR3 rearrangement. For each sample, productive Simpson clonality was calculated as the square root of Simpson's diversity index across productive rearrangements. Sourced from immuneACCESS, this table was stored by TCRdb with only in-frame sequences that have V and J called. A share of the clones is absent; for the studies checked, an unresolved V gene accounts for under half, and the remainder has no known explanation. V and J calls and clone size are as listed in that table; D and trimming were resolved from the DNA. The sample yields some 80,000 clones; approximately 86% were counted once. Clones ranked in the top ten supply about a sixth of the sample.

Findings and caveats that apply to the study as a whole: The amount of clinical and demographic metadata varied by source and participant and was provided uncurated.

Collaborating institutions collected whole blood in K2EDTA tubes following their own protocols. For TCRbeta analysis, collaborators shipped samples as frozen whole blood, isolated PBMCs, or DNA extracted from either of those sample types. CDR1 SGHNT and CDR2 YENEEA are derived from the germline V gene. V is pared back by 2 bases and J by 2 bases, with 13 bases lying between the germline termini. Spanning cysteine to phenylalanine, the CDR3 consists of 15 amino acids. CDR3 DNA is the only sequence kept; it has 45 bases, read in frame from the first base. A note on this clone: This receptor's antigen is unknown. No quality values exist for individual bases; no much larger clone is one base distant.

The TCR was taken from a human donor in a cohort sampled during active COVID-19. The chain couples TRBV11-3 to TRBJ2-7; a weak D assignment points to TRBD2 (6 bases agree). Sequenced material: peripheral blood. The DNA reads as follows: TGTGCCAGCAGCTTAATGGAGGGCTCAGCCTACGAGCAGTACTTC. It translates to CASSLMEGSAYEQYF.